Presented here are 25 T cell receptor beta chains from one specimen sequenced in a study of blood T cell repertoires in COVID-19. Repertoires were generated with immunoSEQ multiplex PCR, while TCRdb's copy carries only in-frame clones and drops some. Of approximately 210,000 clones listed, about 85% are singletons. Sequences were obtained from peripheral blood. These receptors came from a human donor in a cohort sampled during active COVID-19.

The rearrangement uses TRBV19 and TRBJ1-2; 7 bases match TRBD1. The CDR3 totals 16 residues. V lost 1 base to trimming and J lost 4 bases; unmatched junction nucleotides: 9. Germline CDR1 LNHDA, CDR2 SQIVND (reference sequence). CDR3 sequence reads: CASSIVPPTGIYGYTF. CDR3 nucleotides: TGTGCCAGTAGTATAGTTCCCCCGACAGGGATCTATGGCTACACCTTC.

This sequence joins TRBV7-9 and TRBJ1-1, with D perhaps TRBD1 (6 bases). The germline CDR1 and CDR2 sequences are SEHNR and FQNEAQ (reference sequence). The length of the CDR3 is 13 residues. Trimming removed 3 bases at V and 4 bases at J, with 9 bases between. CDR3 residues: CASSFNRVTEAFF. Here the CDR3 DNA reads TGTGCCAGCAGCTTCAACAGGGTCACTGAAGCTTTCTTT. The variable domain in full, with the rest retrieved from reference TRBV7-9 and TRBJ1-1, is DTGVSQNPRHKITKRGQNVTFRCDPISEHNRLYWYRQTLGQGPEFLTYFQNEAQLEKSRLLSDRFSAERPKGSFSTLEIQRTEQGDSAMYLCASSFNRVTEAFFGQGTRLTVV.

The gene calls are TRBV6-1 and TRBJ1-5; D perhaps matches TRBD1 (6 bases). The CDR3 is made up of 13 amino acids. The V end lost 3 bases, the J end lost 4 bases, and 7 bases lay between the germline ends. The V gene's germline CDR1 is MNHNS and CDR2 SASEGT. The CDR3, as DNA: TGTGCCAGCAGTGAGGGGGCGAATCAGCCCCAGCATTTT. Its translation: CASSEGANQPQHF.

The chain carries TRBV21-1 and TRBJ2-7; TRBD1 reflects the table's D call only, with no check against the DNA. TRBV21-1 is termed a pseudogene. The length of the CDR3 is 16 residues. The CDR3 protein is CASSKGWTPDSYEQYF. The CDR3, as DNA: TGTGCCAGCAGCAAAGGGTGGACACCAGACTCCTACGAGCAGTACTTC.

The rearrangement joins TRBV6-5 to TRBJ2-7; 9 bases are shared with TRBD1. From germline, CDR1 is MNHEY and CDR2 SVGAGI. With 6 bases clipped from V and 2 bases from J, the junction kept 8 bases outside the gene matches. This CDR3 is 15 amino acids long. This CDR3 reads CASSRSGTGTYEQYF. In nucleotides, the CDR3 is TGTGCCAGCAGCAGATCCGGGACAGGGACCTACGAGCAGTACTTC.

The CDR3 sequence: CASSSLGLRQPQHF. The CDR3 DNA reads as TGTGCCAGCAGCTCTCTGGGGCTGAGGCAGCCCCAGCATTTT. The rearrangement joins TRBV7-2 to TRBJ1-5, with TRBD1 as a possible D gene (5 bases). The CDR3 has 14 amino acids. V was clipped by 4 bases and J by 7 bases, with 14 bases between them. Germline CDR1 reads SGHTA; CDR2 reads FQGNSA.

The CDR3 is CASSLTGGTDTQYF. The CDR3 DNA is TGTGCCAGCAGTTTAACGGGGGGCACAGATACGCAGTATTTT. V and J are TRBV27 and TRBJ2-3; D perhaps matches TRBD2 (6 bases). This CDR3 region has 14 residues. The germline CDR1 and CDR2 sequences are MNHEY and SMNVEV (reference sequence). The germline V and J ends were trimmed by 2 bases and 1 base, with 7 bases remaining between them.

V is TRBV6-6 and J is TRBJ2-3, with TRBD2 matching 7 bases. The V gene's germline CDR1 is MNHNY and CDR2 SVGAGI (reference sequence). The CDR3 extends over 14 amino acids. Unmatched junction bases numbered 6, after V lost 7 bases and J lost 2 bases. The CDR3 DNA is TGTGCCAGCACTGACGGGGGGAACACAGATACGCAGTATTTT. It specifies CASTDGGNTDTQYF.

V and J are TRBV10-3 and TRBJ1-2; D is unclear. The CDR3 loop spans 13 amino acids. Trimming shortened V by 0 bases and J by 7 bases, and 9 bases separated the two germline ends. CDR1 is ENHRY, CDR2 SYGVKD, per germline. CDR3 DNA: TGTGCCATCAGTGAGTCGAGGGAGGGTGGCTACACCTTC. This gives the protein CAISESREGGYTF.

This chain uses TRBV6-5 with TRBJ2-3; tentative D call: TRBD2 (7 bases). V was shortened by 5 bases and J by 6 bases, with 18 bases between the two germline ends. From germline, CDR1 is MNHEY and CDR2 SVGAGI. This CDR3 comprises 15 residues. The CDR3 region has the DNA TGTGCCAGCAGTCCTCGGGGGGCGGGTATGGATACGCAGTATTTT. Its protein is CASSPRGAGMDTQYF.

The genes are TRBV5-1 and TRBJ2-3; D possibly corresponds to TRBD2 (6 bases). The germline CDR1 and CDR2 sequences are SGHRS and YFSETQ. The CDR3 is 16 amino acids. V lost 4 bases and J lost 3, with 18 bases in between. The CDR3 bases are TGCGCCAGCAGCCCAGACTACGGGGGAGGTACAGATACGCAGTATTTT. This gives the protein CASSPDYGGGTDTQYF.

The chain employs TRBV2 and TRBJ2-7; TRBD2 matches at 7 bases. Germline CDR1 SNHLY, CDR2 FYNNEI. V gave up 7 bases and J gave up 4 bases; unmatched junction bases: 13. The CDR3 sequence is 15 residues long. CDR3 bases: TGTGCCAGCAAAGGACTAGACCGTCCTCCTTACGAGCAGTACTTC. It is translated as CASKGLDRPPYEQYF.

As regards this clone: The same CDR3 arises from other DNA sequences in this sample as well. This chain links TRBV5-1 with TRBJ1-1, with TRBD1 matching over 7 bases. The germline V gene encodes CDR1 SGHRS and CDR2 YFSETQ. This CDR3 is 14 amino acids long. Losses at the gene ends were 4 bases for V and 0 bases for J; bases not matched to a gene: 3. This chain's CDR3 is CASSPGQMNTEAFF. The CDR3 nucleotides are TGCGCCAGCAGCCCGGGACAGATGAACACTGAAGCTTTCTTT.

The chain uses TRBV19 and TRBJ2-3; TRBD2 aligns across 8 bases. Germline V gives CDR1 LNHDA, CDR2 SQIVND (reference sequence). Unmatched junction bases numbered 1, after V lost 4 bases and J lost 1 base. The CDR3 has 14 amino acids. The chain's CDR3 is CASSNSGGTDTQYF. The CDR3 coding sequence is TGTGCCAGTAGTAATAGCGGGGGCACAGATACGCAGTATTTT.

The chain is built from TRBV6-2 or TRBV6-3 and TRBJ2-7, with D perhaps matching TRBD1 (6 bases). CDR1 and CDR2 (germline): MNHEY, SVGEGT. The CDR3 has 12 residues. The V gene lost 5 bases and the J gene lost 4 bases, with 9 bases spanning the gap. The CDR3 loop reads CASSQGYYEQYV. The CDR3 coding sequence is TGTGCCAGCAGTCAGGGGTATTACGAGCAGTACGTC.

The rearrangement uses TRBV18 and TRBJ1-1; D unclear. V dropped 2 bases and J dropped 2 bases, with 12 bases sitting between them. The CDR3 runs 15 residues. Germline values: CDR1 KGHSH, CDR2 LQKENI. The CDR3 DNA sequence: TGTGCCAGCTCACCAAGAGGAGGTCCTAACACTGAAGCTTTCTTT. This gives the protein CASSPRGGPNTEAFF.

The count of this clone is one. The gene calls are TRBV30 and TRBJ2-3; 9 bases map to TRBD2. CDR1 and CDR2 from the germline V gene are GTSNPN and SVGIG (reference sequence). Germline trimming cut 2 bases from V and 6 bases from J; bases unmatched to any gene: 15. This CDR3 has 17 amino acids. CDR3 sequence reads: CAWSNTKREAALDTQYF. The DNA of the CDR3 is TGTGCCTGGAGTAATACTAAGCGGGAGGCCGCACTGGATACGCAGTATTTT.

Concerning this clone itself: The same CDR3 can be traced to other DNA sequences in this sample. This chain joins TRBV7-2 and TRBJ2-7; D ambiguous. The ends were cut back, 2 bases at V and 2 bases at J, with 10 bases in the middle. CDR3 size: 14 residues. Per the germline V gene, CDR1 is SGHTA and CDR2 is FQGNSA. The CDR3 DNA sequence: TGTGCCAGCAGCTTACTCCCGGAGACCTACGAGCAGTACTTC. It encodes CASSLLPETYEQYF.

The chain combines TRBV5-1 with TRBJ2-5; D gene ambiguous. The germline V gene has CDR1 SGHRS and CDR2 YFSETQ. The CDR3 contains 13 residues. V was cut by 4 bases and J by 4 bases, with 11 bases left in between. CDR3 bases: TGCGCCAGCAGCCGAGTTGAGCGAGAGACCCAGTACTTC. Translating it yields CASSRVERETQYF.

The CDR3 here is CASSSPTQGYYEQYF. The CDR3, as DNA: TGTGCCAGCAGCTCACCTACACAGGGCTACTACGAGCAGTACTTC. The gene calls are TRBV11-2 and TRBJ2-7, with a weak D call TRBD1 (6 bases). Germline values: CDR1 SGHAT, CDR2 FQNNGV. Trimming pared 4 bases from V and 3 bases from J, leaving 16 bases between. This CDR3 has 15 residues.

V is TRBV20-1 and J is TRBJ2-7; tentative D call: TRBD1 (6 bases). CDR3 length: 14 amino acids. The germline V and J ends were trimmed by 3 bases and 6 bases, with 18 bases remaining between them. CDR1 DFQATT and CDR2 SNEGSKA come from the germline V gene (reference sequence). The CDR3 protein is CSASPPAGEGEQYV. In DNA form, the CDR3 reads TGCAGTGCTAGTCCCCCAGCAGGGGAAGGCGAGCAGTACGTC.

The chain recombines TRBV2 with TRBJ2-2, with D possibly TRBD2 on 6 matching bases. The V end was cut by 6 bases, the J end by 2 bases, with 10 bases between. The CDR3 totals 14 residues. Germline V gene lookup returns CDR1 SNHLY and CDR2 FYNNEI. The CDR3 DNA reads as TGTGCCAGCAGGGCTAGCGCAAACACCGGGGAGCTGTTTTTT. Protein: CASRASANTGELFF.

V gene TRBV25-1 combines with J gene TRBJ1-1; D not certain. The V gene's germline CDR1 is MGHDK and CDR2 SYGVNS. Trimming stripped 7 bases from V and 3 bases from J, with 15 bases between. The CDR3 extends over 14 amino acids. CDR3: CASTNLGGHTEAFF. The DNA for the CDR3 is TGTGCCAGCACTAACCTGGGAGGCCACACTGAAGCTTTCTTT.

The chain couples TRBV6-5 to TRBJ2-1; 8 bases align to TRBD2. Looked up from germline, CDR1 is MNHEY and CDR2 is SVGAGI. There are 14 residues in the CDR3. V was pared by 7 bases and J by 10 bases, with 12 bases of the junction left unmatched. In nucleotides, the CDR3 is TGTGCCAGCACCCCCGGGACTAGTTCGGGCGAGCAGTTCTTC. It is translated as CASTPGTSSGEQFF.

The sample holds a few counts of this clone. J is TRBJ2-5 and V is TRBV2; 12 bases line up with TRBD1. CDR1 SNHLY and CDR2 FYNNEI come from the germline V gene. V was pared by 5 bases and J by 2 bases, with 3 bases of the junction left unmatched. This CDR3 contains 15 residues. In nucleotides, the CDR3 is TGTGCCAGCAGTCGGGACAGGGGGCTGCAAGAGACCCAGTACTTC. This encodes CASSRDRGLQETQYF.